A selection of T cell receptor beta chains follows, all from one sample in a study of regulatory T cells in long-lasting Graves disease. TCRdb reanalysed the multiplex PCR reads using MiXCR and keeps one entry per CDR3 protein. The repertoire holds 550,000 or so distinct CDR3 sequences, with around 12% as singletons. This sample also belongs to another study, concerning T cells in Graves' hyperthyroidism and ophthalmopathy.

The starting material was peripheral blood mononuclear cells (PBMCs), obtained at new diagnosis, from a patient treated with antithyroid drugs. The receptors here all came from a woman aged 25 to 39 with Graves disease. The CDR3 runs from the conserved cysteine through the conserved F or W. D genes are given only for firm matches. Not all rows give a size; the values are once, few, many and, for expanded clones, a class.

abundance	v_gene	j_gene	d_gene	CDR3aa	CDR3nt
NA	TRBV19	TRBJ1-1	NA	CASKGTEGTEAFF	TGTGCCAGTAAAGGAACGGAGGGCACTGAAGCTTTCTTT
NA	TRBV27	TRBJ2-2	NA	CASSPIVTGELFF	TGTGCCAGCAGCCCTATCGTCACCGGGGAGCTGTTTTTT
many	TRBV7-2	TRBJ2-7	NA	CASSLGILATREQYF	TGTGCCAGCAGCTTAGGCATTCTAGCAACTAGAGAGCAGTACTTC
NA	TRBV27	TRBJ1-5	NA	CASSLKHRQGRVIRQPQHF	TGTGCCAGCAGTTTAAAGCATCGGCAGGGGCGGGTTATCAGGCAGCCCCAGCATTTT
many	TRBV28	TRBJ1-1	NA	CASSLLGAISEAFF	TGTGCCAGCAGTTTATTGGGGGCAATCTCTGAAGCTTTCTTT
NA	TRBV30	TRBJ2-7	NA	CAWSVSNGEQYF	TGTGCCTGGAGTGTGAGTAACGGCGAGCAGTACTTC
many	TRBV4-3	TRBJ2-3	TRBD2	CASSRGTSGREADTQYF	TGCGCCAGCAGCCGAGGGACTAGCGGGAGGGAGGCAGATACGCAGTATTTT
many	TRBV20-1	TRBJ2-7	NA	CSARPSGPYEQYF	TGCAGTGCTAGACCCAGCGGACCCTACGAGCAGTACTTC
NA	TRBV6-1	TRBJ2-7	TRBD1	CASGDRASYEQYF	TGTGCCAGCGGGGACAGGGCCTCCTACGAGCAGTACTTC
NA	TRBV11-2	TRBJ1-4	NA	CASSPGRDDEKLFF	TGTGCCAGCAGTCCAGGGAGGGATGATGAAAAACTGTTTTTT
many	TRBV2	TRBJ1-2	NA	CASSERGQSYGYTF	TGTGCCAGCAGTGAGAGAGGACAGTCGTATGGCTACACCTTC
NA	TRBV7-3	TRBJ2-7	NA	CAGSLGAEYEQYF	TGTGCCGGCAGCTTAGGGGCGGAATACGAGCAGTACTTC
many	TRBV2	TRBJ2-1	TRBD2	CASSEERTSGGLGNEQFF	TGTGCCAGCAGTGAAGAACGGACTAGCGGGGGCCTAGGGAATGAGCAGTTCTTC
few	TRBV19	TRBJ2-1	TRBD2	CASSMGGSSYDEQFF	TGTGCCAGTAGTATGGGGGGGAGCTCCTACGATGAGCAGTTCTTC
many	TRBV7-2	TRBJ2-7	NA	CASSLRPFQGDEQYF	TGTGCCAGCAGCTTACGTCCGTTCCAGGGCGACGAGCAGTACTTC
many	TRBV7-3	TRBJ1-3	NA	CASSPTDSHSGNTIYF	TGTGCCAGCAGCCCGACAGATTCTCACTCTGGAAACACCATATATTTT
NA	TRBV7-9	TRBJ2-7	TRBD2	CASSLLGLAGGEQYF	TGTGCCAGCAGCTTATTGGGACTAGCGGGAGGCGAGCAGTACTTC
few	TRBV4-1	TRBJ2-2	TRBD1	CASSQEKGQGASTGELFF	TGCGCCAGCAGCCAAGAAAAGGGACAGGGGGCGAGCACCGGGGAGCTGTTTTTT
many	TRBV5-1	TRBJ2-5	NA	CASRHGNQETQYF	TGCGCCAGCAGGCACGGAAACCAAGAGACCCAGTACTTC
many	TRBV18	TRBJ2-7	NA	CASSPRQKPPPSSYEQYF	TGTGCCAGCTCACCACGACAGAAACCCCCCCCCTCCTCCTACGAGCAGTACTTC
few	TRBV27	TRBJ1-4	NA	CASSSYPSGRRNEKLFF	TGTGCCAGCAGCTCTTACCCCTCCGGCAGGCGTAATGAAAAACTGTTTTTT
many	TRBV20-1	TRBJ2-1	NA	CSAALPRQYNEQFF	TGCAGTGCTGCCCTCCCTCGCCAATACAATGAGCAGTTCTTC
NA	TRBV11-2	TRBJ1-3	NA	CASSFLHRENTIYF	TGTGCCAGCAGCTTTTTGCATAGGGAAAACACCATATATTTT
NA	TRBV7-9	TRBJ2-2	TRBD1	CASSLNRGHTGELFF	TGTGCCAGCAGCTTAAACAGGGGACACACCGGGGAGCTGTTTTTT
NA	TRBV27	TRBJ2-5	TRBD1	CASSQTGTGLGTQYF	TGTGCCAGCAGCCAGACAGGGACGGGATTAGGGACCCAGTACTTC
many	TRBV18	TRBJ2-5	NA	CASSRGQQETQYF	TGTGCCAGCTCACGAGGGCAGCAAGAGACCCAGTACTTC
NA	TRBV20-1	TRBJ2-7	NA	CSARDLTRSTYEQYF	TGCAGTGCTAGAGATCTGACACGCAGTACCTACGAGCAGTACTTC
few	TRBV27	TRBJ2-2	TRBD2	CASSPHWTSPGELFF	TGTGCCAGCAGTCCACATTGGACTAGCCCCGGGGAGCTGTTTTTT
NA	TRBV6-2/TRBV6-3	TRBJ2-7	TRBD2	CASRRLALSCEQYF	TGTGCCAGCAGACGACTAGCCCTCTCCTGCGAGCAGTACTTC